A selection of T cell receptor beta chains follows, all from one sample in a study of shared clonotypes between healthy human individuals. This table comes from immunoSEQ multiplex PCR, and its TCRdb copy is limited to in-frame clones, with some not included. The table lists about 340,000 clones, 73% of them singletons. Sequenced sample: memory CD4+ T cells sorted from blood. The receptor source for this set is a man aged 30 to 45 in good health. Each CDR3 is given with its conserved first and last residue. The D gene is left open where the match is weak. The size entry is marked missing in some rows and otherwise reads once, few, many or a size class.

D gene	clone size	V gene	J gene	CDR3 protein	CDR3 DNA
-	-	TRBV5-1	TRBJ2-3	CASSFTAAEDTQYF	TGCGCCAGCAGCTTCACAGCGGCGGAAGATACGCAGTATTTT
-	-	TRBV4-3	TRBJ1-4	CASSQSPQSNEKLFF	TGCGCCAGCAGCCAATCCCCCCAAAGTAATGAAAAACTGTTTTTT
TRBD1	-	TRBV7-9	TRBJ1-5	CASRSGDREYSNQPQHF	TGTGCCAGCAGATCTGGGGACAGGGAGTATAGCAATCAGCCCCAGCATTTT
-	-	TRBV6-1	TRBJ1-4	CASSEANLPTNEKLFF	TGTGCCAGCAGTGAAGCGAACCTTCCAACTAATGAAAAACTGTTTTTT
TRBD2	-	TRBV7-3	TRBJ2-7	CASSFGGSSYEQYF	TGTGCCAGCAGCTTCGGCGGGAGTTCCTACGAGCAGTACTTC
-	once	TRBV28	TRBJ1-5	CASGIGQGRSNQPQHF	TGTGCCAGCGGAATCGGGCAGGGGAGAAGCAATCAGCCCCAGCATTTT
-	-	TRBV7-8	TRBJ1-4	CASSLLGSKLFF	TGTGCCAGCAGCTTGCTGGGTTCAAAACTGTTTTTT
TRBD2	-	TRBV18	TRBJ2-7	CASSPLQREIFEQYF	TGTGCCAGCTCACCACTTCAGCGGGAGATTTTCGAGCAGTACTTC
-	-	TRBV15	TRBJ1-2	CATSRDHGGLEDGYTF	TGTGCCACCAGCAGAGATCATGGGGGGTTGGAGGATGGCTACACCTTC
-	-	TRBV5-4	TRBJ2-5	CASSPTDSQETQYF	TGTGCCAGCAGCCCGACCGACAGCCAAGAGACCCAGTACTTC
-	-	TRBV6-1	TRBJ2-7	CAILADPPLYEQYF	TGTGCCATCCTGGCGGACCCTCCCCTCTACGAGCAGTACTTC
-	-	TRBV7-2	TRBJ2-1	CASSFWGKGSSYNEQFF	TGTGCCAGCAGCTTTTGGGGGAAGGGGAGCTCCTACAATGAGCAGTTCTTC
-	few	TRBV7-2	TRBJ1-1	CASSLAPAGLDTEAFF	TGTGCCAGCAGCTTAGCGCCGGCAGGGCTCGACACTGAAGCTTTCTTT
TRBD2	-	TRBV5-1	TRBJ2-1	CASSLGPGLAGGPFDNEQFF	TGCGCCAGCAGCTTGGGACCGGGACTAGCGGGAGGGCCTTTTGACAATGAGCAGTTCTTC
-	-	TRBV7-3	TRBJ2-2	CASSGPSGELFF	TGTGCCAGCAGTGGGCCCTCCGGGGAGCTGTTTTTT
-	-	TRBV5-5	TRBJ2-5	CASSPTDQETQYF	TGTGCCAGCAGCCCGACAGACCAAGAGACCCAGTACTTC
TRBD2	-	TRBV11-2	TRBJ2-3	CASSSGLAGGTDTQYF	TGTGCCAGCAGCTCTGGACTAGCGGGGGGCACAGATACGCAGTATTTT
-	-	TRBV11-2	TRBJ2-7	CASTPFTYGSYEQYF	TGTGCCAGCACCCCCTTTACCTACGGATCCTACGAGCAGTACTTC
-	-	TRBV6-1	TRBJ1-5	CASSYEVPQPQHF	TGTGCCAGCAGTTATGAAGTCCCCCAGCCCCAGCATTTT
-	-	TRBV5-1	TRBJ1-1	CASSGGRSNTEAFF	TGCGCCAGCAGCGGGGGACGGTCGAACACTGAAGCTTTCTTT
-	once	TRBV29-1	TRBJ2-7	CSVNSGYPYEQYF	TGCAGCGTTAACAGCGGGTATCCCTACGAGCAGTACTTC
TRBD2	once	TRBV29-1	TRBJ2-2	CSVGTGLASGELFF	TGCAGCGTTGGAACGGGACTAGCGAGCGGGGAGCTGTTTTTT
-	-	TRBV7-9	TRBJ2-6	CASSLAANSGANVLTF	TGTGCCAGCAGCTTAGCGGCTAACTCTGGGGCCAACGTCCTGACTTTC
-	once	TRBV6-1	TRBJ2-2	CAVLPDMNTGELFF	TGTGCGGTTTTACCGGACATGAACACCGGGGAGCTGTTTTTT
-	-	TRBV10-1	TRBJ1-1	CASSDGGAANTEAFF	TGCGCCAGCAGTGATGGGGGGGCAGCCAACACTGAAGCTTTCTTT
-	-	TRBV5-1	TRBJ2-7	CASSTDRYPYEQYF	TGCGCCAGCAGCACTGACAGATATCCCTACGAGCAGTACTTC
TRBD1	-	TRBV5-1	TRBJ2-2	CASSLVGQVNTGELFF	TGCGCCAGCAGCTTGGTGGGACAGGTCAACACCGGGGAGCTGTTTTTT
-	-	TRBV11-3	TRBJ2-2	CASSPTRLNTGELFF	TGTGCCAGCAGCCCCACCCGGCTGAACACCGGGGAGCTGTTTTTT
-	-	TRBV7-7	TRBJ2-5	CASSLIGSQETQYF	TGTGCCAGCAGCTTAATAGGAAGCCAAGAGACCCAGTACTTC
-	-	TRBV2	TRBJ2-7	CASSGGYRSEQYF	TGTGCCAGCAGTGGAGGGTATAGAAGCGAGCAGTACTTC
TRBD1	-	TRBV4-3	TRBJ1-2	CASSQETGDYGYTF	TGCGCCAGCAGCCAGGAGACAGGGGACTATGGCTACACCTTC
TRBD1	-	TRBV18	TRBJ2-1	CASSPDRGLYNEQFF	TGTGCCAGCTCACCGGACAGGGGGCTTTACAATGAGCAGTTCTTC
-	-	TRBV7-8	TRBJ1-2	CASSSSWRGAGDGYTF	TGTGCCAGCAGCTCGTCCTGGCGGGGGGCTGGAGATGGCTACACCTTC
-	-	TRBV18	TRBJ1-4	CASSLYQSEKLFF	TGTGCCAGCTCACTATACCAAAGTGAAAAACTGTTTTTT
-	once	TRBV18	TRBJ1-5	CASSPQTGGSNQPQHF	TGTGCCAGCTCACCCCAGACAGGCGGGAGCAATCAGCCCCAGCATTTT
-	-	TRBV9	TRBJ1-1	CASSHVNTEAFF	TGTGCCAGCAGCCACGTGAACACTGAAGCTTTCTTT
-	-	TRBV5-1	TRBJ2-7	CASSLGPEPAYEQYF	TGCGCCAGCAGCTTGGGCCCCGAACCAGCCTACGAGCAGTACTTC
-	once	TRBV18	TRBJ2-1	CASSPQGTAIVDEQFF	TGTGCCAGCTCACCACAAGGGACCGCAATAGTCGATGAGCAGTTCTTC
TRBD2	-	TRBV6-5	TRBJ2-2	CASRTLAGNTGELFF	TGTGCCAGCAGAACCCTAGCGGGAAACACCGGGGAGCTGTTTTTT
-	few	TRBV18	TRBJ1-2	CASSVSPSNYGYTF	TGTGCCAGCTCCGTTAGTCCCTCAAACTATGGCTACACCTTC
-	-	TRBV5-4	TRBJ1-4	CASSSPLDEKLFF	TGTGCCAGCAGCTCCCCCCTAGATGAAAAACTGTTTTTT
-	-	TRBV6-1	TRBJ2-1	CASSEFTREQFF	TGTGCCAGCAGTGAATTTACTCGCGAGCAGTTCTTC
-	-	TRBV7-2	TRBJ2-4	CASPGYKNIQYF	TGTGCCAGCCCGGGCTATAAAAACATTCAGTACTTC
-	-	TRBV5-4	TRBJ2-3	CASSLGGRVSTDTQYF	TGTGCCAGCAGCTTGGGGGGGCGAGTCAGTACAGATACGCAGTATTTT
-	-	TRBV15	TRBJ2-3	CATSRDRQGRTDTQYF	TGTGCCACCAGCAGAGATCGGCAGGGACGCACAGATACGCAGTATTTT
TRBD1	-	TRBV2	TRBJ1-1	CASGQDPNTEAFF	TGTGCCAGTGGACAGGACCCGAACACTGAAGCTTTCTTT
-	-	TRBV14	TRBJ2-7	CASSQEGSEYYEQYF	TGTGCCAGCAGCCAAGAAGGTTCGGAATACTACGAGCAGTACTTC
TRBD2	-	TRBV11-3	TRBJ2-7	CASSSNGLAHEQYF	TGTGCCAGCAGCTCAAACGGACTAGCCCACGAGCAGTACTTC
TRBD1	once	TRBV5-1	TRBJ2-3	CASSLSGTGDTDTQYF	TGCGCCAGCAGCTTGTCCGGGACAGGAGACACAGATACGCAGTATTTT
-	-	TRBV10-1	TRBJ2-3	CASSGQGGDTQYF	TGCGCCAGCAGTGGGCAGGGTGGGGATACGCAGTATTTT